The T cell receptor (beta chain) described here comes from a study of T cells in Graves' hyperthyroidism and ophthalmopathy. Study results and caveats: Among clonotypes expanded in thyroid above 0.001, most were also found in blood. Before onset, ophthalmopathy was predicted by the model a median roughly 6.8 months earlier.

The CDR3 regions of TCR beta were amplified from RNA transcripts. HTBI primers were employed in a first-round RT-PCR of the TCR CDR3. MiXCR, run by TCRdb on the multiplex PCR reads, gives a single entry per CDR3 protein. The sample contains some 460,000 distinct CDR3 sequences, less than 20% of which appear only once. The table lists this clonotype with many counts. No antigen is known for it. With a duration under 2 months, the hyperthyroidism was newly diagnosed in patients aged 18 to 65. The CDR3 totals 15 residues. V shed 0 bases, J shed 4 bases, and the junction held 6 bases outside the gene matches. The germline gives CDR1 SGHRS, CDR2 YFSETQ.

The V call is TRBV5-1, the J call TRBJ1-1; TRBD1 agrees at 7 bases. The sequencing sample was made of blood. This clonotype was obtained from a woman aged 18-29 years with Graves' hyperthyroidism. CDR3 sequence (DNA): TGCGCCAGCAGCTTGGTAGCAGGGGGGGTCACTGAAGCTTTCTTT. It specifies CASSLVAGGVTEAFF.